A selection of T cell receptor beta chains follows, all from one sample in a study of CD8+ T cells in alopecia areata. Data came from immunoSEQ multiplex PCR; TCRdb stores just in-frame clones and leaves some out. The sample includes about 200,000 clones, 56% of them seen just once. Sequenced sample: CD8+ T cells sorted from blood. These receptors were obtained from a human donor in good health. CDR3s include the opening cysteine and the closing phenylalanine or tryptophan. The order of the fields is J gene, D gene, clone size, V gene, CDR3 protein, CDR3 DNA. D genes are given only for firm matches. Size tells how often a clone was seen (once, few, many) or the class of an expanded clone, and some rows leave it out.

>TRBJ2-1|TRBD1|-|TRBV23-1
CASSQEDRGENNEQFF
TGCGCCAGCAGTCAAGAAGACAGGGGAGAAAACAATGAGCAGTTCTTC
>TRBJ2-2|-|-|TRBV6-6
CASEGGLAGELFF
TGTGCCAGCGAAGGTGGGCTGGCCGGGGAGCTGTTTTTT
>TRBJ1-5|-|once|TRBV5-6
CASSLASSRLDSNQPQHF
TGTGCCAGCAGCTTGGCATCTTCCAGGCTCGATAGCAATCAGCCCCAGCATTTT
>TRBJ1-5|-|-|TRBV29-1
CSVQGGIGQPQHF
TGCAGCGTCCAAGGGGGTATCGGTCAGCCCCAGCATTTT
>TRBJ1-2|-|-|TRBV30
CAWSSPEAGVGPVDGYTF
TGTGCCTGGAGTTCCCCCGAGGCAGGGGTAGGACCGGTGGATGGCTACACCTTC
>TRBJ2-7|TRBD1|few|TRBV29-1
CSVRTGHEQYF
TGCAGCGTGCGGACAGGACACGAGCAGTACTTC
>TRBJ2-7|-|once|TRBV4-1
CASSRPGDRSSYEQYF
TGCGCCAGCAGCCGTCCGGGAGACAGGAGCTCCTACGAGCAGTACTTC
>TRBJ1-1|-|once|TRBV30
CAWSLGTGGTEAFF
TGTGCCTGGAGTTTAGGGACTGGAGGCACTGAAGCTTTCTTT
>TRBJ2-1|-|-|TRBV27
CASSLNMGLAINEQFF
TGTGCCAGCAGTTTAAATATGGGACTCGCCATCAATGAGCAGTTCTTC
>TRBJ2-7|-|-|TRBV5-1
CASSSPDYEQYF
TGCGCCAGCAGCTCCCCAGACTACGAGCAGTACTTC
>TRBJ1-5|-|-|TRBV27
CASSFGSRGNQPQHF
TGTGCCAGCAGTTTCGGCAGCAGGGGAAATCAGCCCCAGCATTTT
>TRBJ2-1|TRBD1|once|TRBV27
CASSFRTGRNEQFF
TGTGCCAGCAGTTTCCGGACAGGGCGGAATGAGCAGTTCTTC
>TRBJ1-6|-|-|TRBV4-1
CASSQVNSPLHF
TGCGCCAGCAGCCAAGTGAATTCACCCCTCCACTTT
>TRBJ2-3|-|few|TRBV7-9
CASSYTTEDTQYF
TGTGCCAGCAGCTATACGACAGAAGATACGCAGTATTTT
>TRBJ1-2|-|few|TRBV19
CASSMAQGSNYGYTF
TGTGCCAGTAGTATGGCACAGGGATCCAACTATGGCTACACCTTC
>TRBJ2-5|TRBD1|-|TRBV2
CASRGTATQETQYF
TGTGCCAGCAGAGGGACAGCCACCCAAGAGACCCAGTACTTC
>TRBJ2-1|TRBD2|-|TRBV19
CASSMLAGALYNEQFF
TGTGCCAGTAGTATGCTAGCGGGGGCCCTTTACAATGAGCAGTTCTTC
>TRBJ2-5|TRBD1|-|TRBV7-8
CASSAGTAQETQYF
TGTGCCAGCAGCGCAGGGACAGCTCAAGAGACCCAGTACTTC
>TRBJ2-2|-|few|TRBV4-1
CASSQGSGELFF
TGCGCCAGCAGCCAAGGTAGCGGGGAGCTGTTTTTT
>TRBJ1-5|-|-|TRBV30
CAWSHGPSSNQPQHF
TGTGCCTGGAGCCACGGCCCTTCGAGCAATCAGCCCCAGCATTTT
>TRBJ2-4|TRBD2|-|TRBV4-2
CASSQGSSSGGLYF
TGTGCCAGCAGCCAAGGAAGTTCTAGCGGGGGCCTCTACTTC
>TRBJ1-2|-|-|TRBV5-6
CASSLAQTGGYTF
TGTGCCAGCAGCTTGGCCCAAACAGGAGGCTACACCTTC
>TRBJ1-6|-|-|TRBV4-1
CASSQNFGFLLHF
TGCGCCAGCAGCCAAAACTTTGGGTTTCTCCTACACTTT
>TRBJ2-7|TRBD1|-|TRBV6-5
CASASGQGYYEQYF
TGTGCCAGTGCCTCAGGACAGGGTTATTACGAGCAGTACTTC
>TRBJ2-7|TRBD2|-|TRBV5-6
CASSFSSGRGYEQYF
TGTGCCAGCAGCTTCTCCAGCGGGAGGGGTTACGAGCAGTACTTC
>TRBJ1-1|-|-|TRBV11-2
CASSDRNRHSEAFF
TGTGCCAGCAGCGACAGGAATAGGCATTCTGAAGCTTTCTTT
>TRBJ2-1|-|-|TRBV4-1
CASSQGPNNEQFF
TGCGCCAGCAGCCAAGGGCCAAACAATGAGCAGTTCTTC
>TRBJ2-3|-|-|TRBV13
CASSLVGQTDTQYF
TGTGCCAGCAGCTTAGTCGGACAGACAGATACGCAGTATTTT
>TRBJ2-2|-|-|TRBV7-8
CASSLDWRQMTGELFF
TGTGCCAGCAGCTTAGACTGGCGACAGATGACCGGGGAGCTGTTTTTT
>TRBJ2-5|TRBD1|-|TRBV6-1
CASSEAPGGQETQYF
TGTGCCAGCAGTGAAGCGCCAGGGGGCCAAGAGACCCAGTACTTC
>TRBJ2-7|-|few|TRBV2
CASGGESSYEQYF
TGTGCCAGCGGGGGAGAGAGCTCCTACGAGCAGTACTTC
>TRBJ2-3|-|few|TRBV15
CATSEMGSSPDTQYF
TGTGCCACCAGCGAAATGGGATCCTCCCCGGATACGCAGTATTTT
>TRBJ1-1|-|-|TRBV11-2
CASSLDRGGEDTEAFF
TGTGCCAGCAGCTTAGATCGCGGGGGCGAGGACACTGAAGCTTTCTTT
>TRBJ2-7|TRBD1|few|TRBV6-5
CASQGAEYEQYF
TGTGCCAGTCAGGGGGCGGAATACGAGCAGTACTTC
>TRBJ2-5|-|few|TRBV29-1
CSVVSGFTERETQYF
TGCAGCGTTGTATCAGGGTTTACGGAACGGGAGACCCAGTACTTC
>TRBJ2-6|-|-|TRBV29-1
CSVEEGGIAGANVLTF
TGCAGCGTTGAGGAGGGTGGGATTGCTGGGGCCAACGTCCTGACTTTC
>TRBJ1-2|-|-|TRBV2
CASSGQGSRGSEINYGYTF
TGTGCCAGCAGTGGCCAGGGAAGTAGGGGAAGTGAGATTAACTATGGCTACACCTTC
>TRBJ2-1|-|-|TRBV29-1
CSVEWGQRDNEQFF
TGCAGCGTTGAATGGGGACAAAGGGACAATGAGCAGTTCTTC
>TRBJ2-7|TRBD2|-|TRBV7-8
CASIVEAAGGYEQYF
TGTGCCAGCATCGTAGAGGCCGCGGGGGGTTACGAGCAGTACTTC
>TRBJ2-5|TRBD2|-|TRBV5-1
CASSAGLAGPTPQETQYF
TGCGCCAGCAGCGCGGGACTAGCGGGACCTACCCCCCAAGAGACCCAGTACTTC
>TRBJ2-7|-|-|TRBV7-2
CASSFSYEQYF
TGTGCCAGCAGCTTCTCCTACGAGCAGTACTTC
>TRBJ2-7|-|-|TRBV6-5
CASRSSYEQYF
TGTGCCAGCAGGAGCTCCTACGAGCAGTACTTC
>TRBJ2-7|TRBD1|-|TRBV30
CAWVGQGEYEQYF
TGTGCCTGGGTGGGACAGGGTGAATACGAGCAGTACTTC
>TRBJ2-7|-|-|TRBV7-9
CASSSLVGVEEQYF
TGTGCCAGCAGCTCCTTAGTGGGGGTAGAAGAGCAGTACTTC
>TRBJ1-2|-|-|TRBV2
CDSTDGYTF
TGCGACTCGACGGACGGCTACACCTTC
>TRBJ2-1|-|-|TRBV27
CASTHNGGPYNEQFF
TGTGCCAGCACCCATAACGGGGGGCCTTACAATGAGCAGTTCTTC
>TRBJ2-3|TRBD2|-|TRBV7-9
CASSLSLAGYTDTQYF
TGTGCCAGCAGCTTATCACTAGCGGGATACACAGATACGCAGTATTTT
>TRBJ2-5|-|-|TRBV13
CASSLSQTYQETQYF
TGTGCCAGCAGCTTAAGTCAGACCTACCAAGAGACCCAGTACTTC
>TRBJ2-7|TRBD2|few|TRBV27
CASSRRGGLHEQYF
TGTGCCAGCAGTCGGCGGGGGGGCCTCCACGAGCAGTACTTC
>TRBJ2-6|TRBD1|-|TRBV2
CASGTGAGANVLTF
TGTGCCAGCGGGACAGGGGCCGGGGCCAACGTCCTGACTTTC
>TRBJ1-4|-|-|TRBV7-9
CASSLGDEKLFF
TGTGCCAGCAGCTTAGGGGACGAAAAACTGTTTTTT
>TRBJ2-5|TRBD1|-|TRBV23-1
CASSRLGDSIQETQYF
TGCGCCAGCAGTCGCCTGGGGGACAGCATCCAAGAGACCCAGTACTTC
>TRBJ2-2|-|-|TRBV14
CASSQGQDVANTGELFF
TGTGCCAGCAGCCAAGGGCAGGACGTCGCGAACACCGGGGAGCTGTTTTTT
>TRBJ2-7|TRBD1|-|TRBV29-1
CSVEIWDRGSGEQYF
TGCAGCGTTGAAATATGGGACAGGGGTTCTGGCGAGCAGTACTTC
>TRBJ1-2|-|-|TRBV9
CASSSSTGTLGYGYTF
TGTGCCAGCAGCTCCTCGACGGGTACTCTGGGCTATGGCTACACCTTC